The 25 T cell receptor beta chains below all came from one sample that was sequenced in a study of neurological immune-mediated disorders. MiXCR was run by TCRdb on the 5' RACE reads, yielding one entry per CDR3 protein. The sample has roughly 30,000 distinct CDR3 sequences; 5.5% to 7% are singletons. Sequenced material: CD4+ T cells from blood. The receptor set was obtained from a woman aged 45-60 years in good health.

This clonotype was recorded at least ten times. The chain couples TRBV10-3 to TRBJ2-3; D not resolved. Germline values: CDR1 ENHRY, CDR2 SYGVKD. V dropped 0 bases and J dropped 4 bases, with 8 bases sitting between them. The CDR3 has 14 amino acids. The CDR3 DNA sequence: TGTGCCATCAGTGAGTCGATTCAGGCAGATACGCAGTATTTT. This codes for CAISESIQADTQYF.

This clonotype appeared a few times. This sequence joins TRBV20-1 and TRBJ1-1; D unresolved. The length of the CDR3 is 14 residues. V lost 3 bases to trimming and J lost 1 base, with 12 bases between them. CDR1 is DFQATT, CDR2 SNEGSKA, per germline (reference sequence). This chain's CDR3 is CSASPRVSNTEAFF. CDR3 DNA sequence: TGCAGTGCTAGCCCTCGGGTGTCGAACACTGAAGCTTTCTTT.

This clonotype has a count of ten or more. The rearrangement joins TRBV7-9 to TRBJ2-7; D not certain. Trimming pared 5 bases from V and 3 bases from J, leaving 17 bases between. Germline V gene sequence: CDR1 SEHNR, CDR2 FQNEAQ (reference sequence). This CDR3 comprises 15 residues. This CDR3 is CASSPSLGRNYEQYF. CDR3 DNA: TGTGCCAGCAGCCCCTCCCTTGGCAGAAACTACGAGCAGTACTTC.

This clonotype was detected many times. J is TRBJ2-5 and V is TRBV30, with D perhaps TRBD2 (5 bases). The CDR3 extends over 13 amino acids. CDR1 and CDR2 (germline): GTSNPN, SVGIG (reference sequence). Trimming removed 0 bases from V and 8 bases from J, with 13 bases in between. CDR3 loop: CAWSVWTGGTQYF. In DNA, the CDR3 is TGTGCCTGGAGTGTATGGACTGGTGGTACCCAGTACTTC.

This clonotype was counted at least ten times. The CDR3 loop reads CASSPPGTTGTNEKLFF. The CDR3 bases are TGTGCCAGCTCACCACCGGGCACCACGGGAACTAATGAAAAACTGTTTTTT. The V and J genes are TRBV18 and TRBJ1-4; D ambiguous. The CDR3 is made up of 17 amino acids. V lost 0 bases and J lost 1, with 12 bases in between. Germline V gene lookup returns CDR1 KGHSH and CDR2 LQKENI.

This clonotype was picked up many times. In DNA, the CDR3 is TGCAGTGCTAGTAAGGAGGGGGCAGGCTACGAGCAGTACTTC. This encodes CSASKEGAGYEQYF. The V and J genes are TRBV20-1 and TRBJ2-7; TRBD1 is a possible D gene (7 bases). This CDR3 has 14 residues. Per germline, CDR1 DFQATT and CDR2 SNEGSKA (reference sequence). V was trimmed by 3 bases and J by 3 bases, leaving 15 bases between them.

The V gene is TRBV2, the J gene TRBJ1-2; D might be TRBD1 (5 bases). CDR3 length: 15 amino acids. The germline V gene has CDR1 SNHLY and CDR2 FYNNEI. The V gene lost 0 bases and the J gene lost 6 bases, with 14 bases spanning the gap. The CDR3 is CASSEALMKGDGYTF. DNA of the CDR3: TGTGCCAGCAGTGAAGCGCTTATGAAAGGGGATGGCTACACCTTC.

This clonotype was seen many times. The chain carries TRBV28 and TRBJ2-7; 7 bases fit TRBD2. CDR1 and CDR2 (germline): MDHEN, SYDVKM. This CDR3 contains 15 residues. Germline trimming cut 6 bases from V and 7 bases from J; bases unmatched to any gene: 15. The CDR3 nucleotides read TGTGCCAGCAGACTAACGGGGGGAACTTCGGGTGAGCAGTACTTC. This codes for CASRLTGGTSGEQYF.

This clonotype was recorded at least ten times. The chain is built from TRBV20-1 and TRBJ2-3; 9 bases agree with TRBD2. CDR3 size: 17 residues. J lost 0 bases, V lost 1 base, and 8 bases had no gene match. Germline CDR1 is DFQATT and CDR2 is SNEGSKA (reference sequence). Here the CDR3 DNA reads TGCAGTGCTAGAGGCCTCATAGCGGGAGCAAGCACAGATACGCAGTATTTT. Translated: CSARGLIAGASTDTQYF.

In its sample, this clonotype was seen many times. V usage is TRBV5-1 and J usage is TRBJ2-4, with a possible D match to TRBD2 (6 bases). This CDR3 spans 15 amino acids. From germline, CDR1 is SGHRS and CDR2 YFSETQ. Trimming left V 2 bases short and J 4 bases short, with 13 bases between. CDR3 protein: CASSFGRGTKNIQYF. In DNA, the CDR3 is TGCGCCAGCAGCTTTGGGCGGGGAACTAAAAACATTCAGTACTTC.

This clonotype was seen at least ten times. V gene TRBV3-1 combines with J gene TRBJ2-1; 10 bases agree with TRBD2. CDR1 and CDR2 from the germline V gene are LGHDT and YNNKEL (reference sequence). CDR3 size: 17 residues. V lost 5 bases, J lost 3 bases, and 10 bases stayed unmatched. As DNA, the CDR3 is TGTGCCAGCAGCACTCGGAAGACTAGCGGGTTCTACAATGAGCAGTTCTTC. Encoded protein: CASSTRKTSGFYNEQFF.

This clonotype was seen many times. The chain has TRBV13 and TRBJ2-1, with D uncertain. V was shortened by 1 base and J by 4 bases, with 8 bases between the two germline ends. The length of the CDR3 is 14 residues. The germline CDR1 and CDR2 sequences are PRHDT and FYEKMQ (reference sequence). In DNA form, the CDR3 reads TGTGCCAGCAGCTTAGTTGCCGGATACAATGAGCAGTTCTTC. Amino acid sequence: CASSLVAGYNEQFF.

V and J are TRBV12-3 or TRBV12-4 and TRBJ2-7; D gene uncertain. The CDR3 has 14 residues. V was trimmed by 1 base and J by 2 bases, leaving 9 bases between them. Here the CDR3 reads CASSLGVGTYEQYF. DNA for the CDR3: TGTGCCAGCAGTTTAGGGGTGGGTACCTACGAGCAGTACTTC.

In this sample, this clonotype turned up many times. The rearrangement joins TRBV20-1 to TRBJ2-7, with 14 bases fitting TRBD2. Germline-derived CDR1 and CDR2 are DFQATT and SNEGSKA (reference sequence). CDR3 size: 15 residues. The trim removed 4 bases at V and 5 bases at J, leaving 7 bases unmatched. CDR3 nucleotides: TGCAGTGCTACGAAGACTAGCGGGGGGGCCCACGAGCAGTACTTC. This encodes CSATKTSGGAHEQYF.

This clonotype was seen many times. The chain combines TRBV7-7 with TRBJ2-2, with TRBD1 as a possible D gene (6 bases). V lost 5 bases and J 4 bases, leaving 17 bases between the germline ends. From germline, CDR1 is SSHAT and CDR2 FNYEAQ (reference sequence). The CDR3 covers 16 residues. CDR3 sequence (DNA): TGTGCCAGCAGCCCCAATATGGACAGCGTCACCGGGGAGCTGTTTTTT. Its protein product is CASSPNMDSVTGELFF.

This chain uses TRBV20-1 with TRBJ2-5, with 12 bases fitting TRBD1. In germline, CDR1 is DFQATT, CDR2 SNEGSKA (reference sequence). V was pared by 5 bases and J by 1 base, with 5 bases of the junction left unmatched. The CDR3 loop spans 15 amino acids. Here the CDR3 reads CSAAGTGGGQETQYF. CDR3 sequence (DNA): TGCAGTGCTGCCGGGACAGGGGGCGGCCAAGAGACCCAGTACTTC.

At least ten counts were recorded for this clonotype. The chain joins TRBV15 to TRBJ2-5; 9 bases are shared with TRBD1. Germline-derived CDR1 and CDR2 are LNHNV and YYDKDF (reference sequence). J lost 1 base, V lost 5 bases, and 11 bases had no gene match. The CDR3 extends over 17 amino acids. CDR3 loop: CATSSRIGQGSQETQYF. CDR3 DNA sequence: TGTGCCACCAGCTCAAGGATAGGACAGGGGAGCCAAGAGACCCAGTACTTC.

This clonotype occurred many times. The CDR3 spells CASSYGMILALTGELFF. The DNA for the CDR3 is TGTGCCAGCAGTTACGGGATGATACTAGCGCTCACCGGGGAGCTGTTTTTT. This rearrangement joins TRBV6-8 to TRBJ2-2; 7 bases are a match to TRBD2. Trimming at V came to 2 bases and at J to 4 bases, leaving 10 bases not matched to a gene. This CDR3 is built from 17 residues. CDR1 is MNHGY and CDR2 is SAAAGT in the germline V gene.

Many counts were recorded for this clonotype. This chain joins TRBV9 and TRBJ1-1; TRBD1 is a possible D gene (5 bases). The V end was cut by 3 bases, the J end by 0 bases, with 9 bases between. Germline V CDR1 and CDR2: SGDLS, YYNGEE. There are 14 residues in the CDR3. Here the CDR3 reads CASSGGRMNTEAFF. For the CDR3, the DNA is TGTGCCAGCAGCGGGGGACGGATGAACACTGAAGCTTTCTTT.

About this clonotype: Its ends do not fully match the called genes, so a read error is possible. This chain joins TRBV29-1 and TRBJ1-2; D is uncertain. Germline V gene lookup returns CDR1 SQVTM and CDR2 ANQGSEA. The length of the CDR3 is 9 residues. The CDR3 here is CSVDGSWNF. The CDR3 coding sequence is TGCAGCGTTGATGGAAGCTGGAACTTC.

This clonotype has ten or more counts. In nucleotides, the CDR3 is TGTGCCAGCAGCCCGCGACAGGGGGCGCTCGGCTACACCTTC. This gives the protein CASSPRQGALGYTF. This chain uses TRBV7-2 with TRBJ1-2, with 10 bases lining up with TRBD1. CDR1 and CDR2 (germline): SGHTA, FQGNSA. The CDR3 is made up of 14 amino acids. Trimming cost V 5 bases and J 8 bases; bases outside gene matches: 8.

This clonotype was observed at least ten times. This chain uses TRBV5-1 with TRBJ2-1; 10 bases match TRBD2. V dropped 4 bases and J dropped 0; count of bases not matched to a gene: 10. Germline V lookup: CDR1 SGHRS, CDR2 YFSETQ. There are 18 residues in the CDR3. CDR3 amino acids: CASSPLAGASSSYNEQFF. DNA for the CDR3: TGCGCCAGCAGCCCTCTAGCGGGAGCCTCCAGCTCCTACAATGAGCAGTTCTTC.

This clonotype was seen repeatedly, ten times or more. The chain joins TRBV2 to TRBJ1-3; D ambiguous. This CDR3 is 11 amino acids long. Deletions cut 6 bases from V and 2 bases from J, with 2 bases between. Germline V lookup: CDR1 SNHLY, CDR2 FYNNEI. The CDR3 nucleotides read TGTGCCAGCAGCCCTGGAAACACCATATATTTT. It codes for CASSPGNTIYF.

This clonotype was seen at least ten times. Here the CDR3 reads CASSSHRADSNQPQHF. CDR3 nucleotide sequence: TGTGCCAGCAGTTCCCACAGGGCGGATAGCAATCAGCCCCAGCATTTT. The chain carries TRBV6-6 and TRBJ1-5; the D gene is possibly TRBD1 (6 bases). V dropped 4 bases and J dropped 0 bases, with 13 bases sitting between them. The CDR3 consists of 16 residues. Germline assignment: CDR1 MNHNY and CDR2 SVGAGI (reference sequence).

This clonotype was seen many times. The V call is TRBV5-6, the J call TRBJ1-4; perhaps TRBD1 as D (6 bases). The V and J ends lost 2 bases and 8 bases respectively, with 7 bases between them. The CDR3 spans 12 residues. Germline CDR1 and CDR2: SGHDT and YYEEEE. The CDR3, as DNA: TGTGCCAGCAGCTTCGGACAGGAAAAACTGTTTTTT. Translation gives CASSFGQEKLFF.